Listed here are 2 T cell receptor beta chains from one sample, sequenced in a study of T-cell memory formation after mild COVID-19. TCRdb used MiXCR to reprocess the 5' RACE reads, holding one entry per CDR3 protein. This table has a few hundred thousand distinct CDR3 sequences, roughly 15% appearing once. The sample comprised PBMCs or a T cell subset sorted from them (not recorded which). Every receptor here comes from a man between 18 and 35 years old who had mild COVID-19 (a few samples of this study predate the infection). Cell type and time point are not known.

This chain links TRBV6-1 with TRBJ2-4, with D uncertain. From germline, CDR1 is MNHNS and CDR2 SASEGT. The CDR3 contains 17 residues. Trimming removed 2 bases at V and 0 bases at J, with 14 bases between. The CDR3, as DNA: TGTGCCAGCAGTGAACCCCTACGACATCTAGCCAAAAACATTCAGTACTTC. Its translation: CASSEPLRHLAKNIQYF.

CDR3 sequence (DNA): TGCAGTGCTAGTCCGGGTCCCAGCACAGATACGCAGTATTTT. Encoded protein: CSASPGPSTDTQYF. V and J are TRBV20-1 and TRBJ2-3, with D uncertain. There are 14 residues in the CDR3. The germline V gene encodes CDR1 DFQATT and CDR2 SNEGSKA (reference sequence). V was clipped by 3 bases and J by 0 bases, with 10 bases between them.